This T cell receptor beta chain is drawn from a study of blood T cell repertoires in COVID-19. Study-wide context: From the United States, Italy and Spain came samples of acute and convalescent COVID-19. T cells, B-cell-depleted T cells, or PBMCs provided the cDNA or gDNA that served as material.

With 4 bases removed from V and 5 bases from J, the gap between germline ends came to 10 bases. There are 13 residues in the CDR3. Only in-frame clones appear in the TCRdb table, and some are missing; sequencing was by immunoSEQ multiplex PCR. The sample comprises fewer than 300,000 clones, roughly 84% of which are singletons, and approximately 3.1% rests with the top ten. This clone was seen once. The sequence came from a woman between 18 and 29 years old with acute or convalescent COVID-19. J is TRBJ1-5 and V is TRBV5-7; D uncertain. TRBV5-7 is labeled an ORF, and its function is uncertain. Sequencing was performed on peripheral blood. DNA for the CDR3: TGTGCCAGCAGCGCACCGAGGGATCAGCCCCAGCATTTT. Encoded protein: CASSAPRDQPQHF.